This T cell receptor (beta chain) emerged from a study of cytomegalovirus exposure and HLA in healthy donors. The PCR employed 60 Vbeta primers together with 13 Jbeta primers. Method: immunoSEQ multiplex PCR; TCRdb's copy keeps in-frame clones and lacks some. The sample records about 94,000 clones, over 60% being singletons. Germline CDR1 MGHRA, CDR2 YSYEKL. The length of the CDR3 is 16 residues. V was clipped by 0 bases and J by 2 bases; unmatched bases: 5. The J gene is TRBJ2-3, the V gene TRBV4-1, with TRBD2 identical over 7 bases. The source of this sequence is a man aged 30 to 45 in good health and CMV-seronegative. Sequenced material: PBMCs. CDR3 loop: CASSQESGLITDTQYF. The DNA for the CDR3 is TGCGCCAGCAGCCAAGAATCGGGACTAATCACAGATACGCAGTATTTT.